The rows below give T cell receptor beta chains drawn from one sample of a study of CD8 T cells in Susac syndrome. TCRdb fed the immunoSEQ multiplex PCR reads into MiXCR, producing one record per CDR3 protein. The sample records 300,000 or so distinct CDR3 sequences, about 90% being singletons. Sequenced: CD4+ T cells from PBMCs. These receptors all come from a human donor with multiple sclerosis. Both conserved end residues are part of each CDR3.

j_call | v_call | cdr3_aa
TRBJ1-1 | TRBV11-1 | CASSSAGAARRGEAFF
TRBJ2-5 | TRBV29-1 | CSVESGQETQYF
TRBJ2-2 | TRBV7-3 | CASSFGGAANTGELFF
TRBJ2-3 | TRBV20-1 | CSARWLAGVISTDTQYF
TRBJ2-5 | TRBV27 | CASSLGSRETQYF
TRBJ2-7 | TRBV19 | CASNQRGGRSHYEQYF
TRBJ1-2 | TRBV12-3/TRBV12-4 | CASSSRWGRLNGYTF
TRBJ2-7 | TRBV7-3 | CASSLAYRDEQYF
TRBJ1-1 | TRBV6-1 | CASSDWGQPPLKAFF
TRBJ1-2 | TRBV7-8 | CASGGPYGYTF
TRBJ1-2 | TRBV4-3 | CASSRRTADYGYTF
TRBJ1-3 | TRBV9 | CATSQGLSGNTIYF
TRBJ1-6 | TRBV12-3/TRBV12-4 | CASSRGTPVNSPLHF
TRBJ2-2 | TRBV9 | CASSVLAGGRDTGELFF
TRBJ1-3 | TRBV3-1 | CASSEVGAGNTIYF
TRBJ2-7 | TRBV6-2/TRBV6-3 | CASAGSLSYEQYF
TRBJ2-5 | TRBV12-3/TRBV12-4 | CASSYLAIEIQETQYF
TRBJ1-2 | TRBV12-3/TRBV12-4 | CASSLALGYTF
TRBJ2-7 | TRBV7-3 | CASSPGPGYEQYF
TRBJ2-5 | TRBV6-2/TRBV6-3 | CASSYRRGETQYF
TRBJ2-1 | TRBV7-3 | CASSLGRAGNEQFF
TRBJ2-6 | TRBV7-9 | CASSSDRDKSF
TRBJ2-5 | TRBV7-2 | CASSLAASGGQETQYF
TRBJ2-1 | TRBV19 | CASSPRGDEQFF
TRBJ2-1 | TRBV6-6 | CASKTSGGFLEQFF
TRBJ1-5 | TRBV20-1 | CSATQGARGNQPQHF
TRBJ1-1 | TRBV7-2 | CASATGGFSAFF
TRBJ2-1 | TRBV2 | CASSEPQDLGVAGGNEQFF
TRBJ2-7 | TRBV30 | CAWSVPSPPYEQYF
TRBJ2-3 | TRBV29-1 | CSVLLGLLGTDTQYF
TRBJ2-2 | TRBV9 | CASSVDLAANTGELFF
TRBJ1-5 | TRBV10-2 | CASSDPAGGRGQPQHF
TRBJ1-2 | TRBV7-8 | CACRGQGVYGYTF
TRBJ2-3 | TRBV29-1 | CSVPGVPSTDTQYF
TRBJ1-1 | TRBV12-3/TRBV12-4 | CASRRTGGSAEAFF
TRBJ2-5 | TRBV2 | CASAQETQYF
TRBJ1-2 | TRBV16 | CASGQSRAGYTF
TRBJ2-1 | TRBV7-8 | CASSPPPSYNEQFF
TRBJ2-1 | TRBV10-3 | CAIRPGLAGGDSSYNEQFF
TRBJ2-7 | TRBV12-3/TRBV12-4 | CASSFYAYEQYF
TRBJ1-1 | TRBV7-3 | CASSLNGRLHTEAFF
TRBJ2-7 | TRBV2 | CASKVGTSGGLRNEQYF
TRBJ1-4 | TRBV19 | CASSRQGTEKLFF
TRBJ2-6 | TRBV6-5 | CASGRSTSGANVLTF
TRBJ2-1 | TRBV7-8 | CASSSRGESSYNEQFF
TRBJ2-3 | TRBV29-1 | CSVEGSSGGTDTQYF
TRBJ2-3 | TRBV20-1 | CSARDPTQDTQYF
TRBJ1-1 | TRBV9 | CASRQGLDTEAFF
TRBJ1-4 | TRBV19 | CASSIVGGPLEKLFF
TRBJ2-3 | TRBV5-4 | CASSLKLGSTDTQYF
TRBJ2-3 | TRBV18 | CASSPAQPLEDTQYF
TRBJ2-3 | TRBV30 | CAGEGAVGTDTQYF
TRBJ1-5 | TRBV20-1 | CSARQGGQPQHF
TRBJ1-1 | TRBV19 | CASSIGEGTEAFF
TRBJ2-3 | TRBV7-8 | CASSPQTSGLGDTQYF
TRBJ2-1 | TRBV3-1 | CASSQDRGSSYNEQFF
TRBJ2-3 | TRBV4-1 | CASTQILAGGKVTQYF